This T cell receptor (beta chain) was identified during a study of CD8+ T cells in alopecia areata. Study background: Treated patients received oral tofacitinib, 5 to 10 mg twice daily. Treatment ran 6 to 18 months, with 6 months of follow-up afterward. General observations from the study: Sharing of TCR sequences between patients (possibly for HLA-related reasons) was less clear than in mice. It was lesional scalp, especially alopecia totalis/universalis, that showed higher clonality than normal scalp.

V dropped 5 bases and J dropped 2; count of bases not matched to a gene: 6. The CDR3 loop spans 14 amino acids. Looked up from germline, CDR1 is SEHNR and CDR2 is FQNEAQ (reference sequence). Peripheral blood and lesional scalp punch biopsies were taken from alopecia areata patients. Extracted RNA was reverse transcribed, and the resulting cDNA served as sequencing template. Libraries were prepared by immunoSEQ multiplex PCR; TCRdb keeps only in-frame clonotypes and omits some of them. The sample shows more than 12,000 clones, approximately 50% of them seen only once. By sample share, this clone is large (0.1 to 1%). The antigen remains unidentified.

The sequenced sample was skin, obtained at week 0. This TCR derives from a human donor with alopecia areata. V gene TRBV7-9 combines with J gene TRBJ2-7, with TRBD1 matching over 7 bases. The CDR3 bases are TGTGCCAGCAGCCATGGGGACAGCCCCTACGAGCAGTACTTC. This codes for CASSHGDSPYEQYF.